The subject of this entry is one T cell receptor (beta chain). The antigen is unknown. The sample belongs to a study of T cell responses to AZD1222 COVID-19 vaccine. The trim removed 6 bases at V and 7 bases at J, leaving 1 base unmatched. The CDR3 extends over 11 amino acids. Germline CDR1 reads LNHDA; CDR2 reads SQIVND (reference sequence). Sequenced by immunoSEQ multiplex PCR; TCRdb stores in-frame clones only, minus some. The sample has more than 150,000 clones, approximately 90% seen once; the top ten hold under 8%. Study-wide findings and caveats: Within unmutated variant regions lay the reported targets of nearly half of spike-specific TCRs. The donor cohort was predominantly white British with a female majority, and clonal diversity may have been underestimated. Recipients of two AZD1222 doses showed rising Spike-specific TCR breadth and depth.

This clonotype was sampled from an adult who had recovered from COVID-19. The sample here was peripheral blood, taken after recovery from COVID-19. The chain carries TRBV19 and TRBJ1-2; TRBD1 agrees at 8 bases. The CDR3 region is CASSQGAGYTF. The DNA for the CDR3 is TGTGCCAGTAGCCAGGGGGCTGGCTACACCTTC.